This entry describes one T cell receptor (beta chain). It lacks a known antigen. No base qualities exist here, and no much larger clone lies one base off it. TCRbeta CDR3 regions were amplified from genomic DNA using the immunoSEQ Assay, a bias-controlled multiplex PCR. On the study's bioinformatics: The number of nucleated cells in each sample was estimated from the amplification of reference gene primers within the assay. To quantify the absolute abundance of each unique TCRbeta CDR3 rearrangement, sequence reads were collapsed and filtered. Productive Simpson clonality was computed per sample as the square root of Simpson's diversity index over productive rearrangements. Imported from immuneACCESS, the table was reduced by TCRdb to in-frame sequences with V and J called. These copies leave out some clones; in studies compared against another copy, an unresolved V gene accounts for under half, and the cause of the remainder is not known. The V and J calls and the clone size are those of that table, but D and trimming were determined from the DNA. The sample table holds 95,000 to 120,000 clones, of which 65% to 85% were seen once. About 1.6% of the sample is held by the ten biggest clonotypes.

These data belong to a study of blood T cell repertoires in COVID-19 (dated by TCRdb to 2019 to 2021). Notes on the research overall: Samples from collaborators originated in the United States, Italy and Spain and spanned both the acute and convalescent phases of COVID-19. The samples were drawn from the first 160 participants of the ongoing ImmuneRACE study and from 950 to 1,500 subjects provided by 6 global collaborators. A freely available public database, intended as a resource for researchers studying the immune response to SARS-CoV-2, is where the repertoires were released. Where available, HLA class I and class II types were taken from metadata supplied by the sample provider and were not determined by assay-based typing. The material from the prospective study consisted of cDNA or gDNA derived from T cells, B-cell-depleted T cells, or PBMCs. A de-identified subject ID, COVID-19 status, age in years and sex were almost always included in the sample metadata. Subjects who had been exposed to COVID-19, were actively infected with it, or had recovered from it provided the deeply sampled blood TCRbeta repertoires that made up the dataset.

Whole blood was collected in K2EDTA tubes by collaborating institutions according to the institutions' own protocols. For TCRbeta analysis, collaborator samples were shipped as frozen whole blood, as isolated PBMCs, or as DNA extracted from either sample type. The germline V gene gives CDR1 as SGHTA and CDR2 as FQGTGA. The cysteine opens and the phenylalanine closes a CDR3 of 13 amino acids. The sequence is cut down to CDR3 DNA, 39 bases in frame from base 1. V drops 2 bases and J drops 5 bases, leaving 9 bases in between. What the study reported, not specific to this receptor: The amount of clinical and demographic metadata varied by source and participant and was provided uncurated.

Specimen: peripheral blood. The chain couples TRBV7-3 to TRBJ2-5; the best D guess is TRBD1, with 5 bases matching. The sequence was collected from a man aged 50 to 59 with acute or convalescent COVID-19. The sequence in DNA is TGTGCCAGCAGCTTAGCAGGGCGGGAGACCCAGTACTTC. The translation is CASSLAGRETQYF.